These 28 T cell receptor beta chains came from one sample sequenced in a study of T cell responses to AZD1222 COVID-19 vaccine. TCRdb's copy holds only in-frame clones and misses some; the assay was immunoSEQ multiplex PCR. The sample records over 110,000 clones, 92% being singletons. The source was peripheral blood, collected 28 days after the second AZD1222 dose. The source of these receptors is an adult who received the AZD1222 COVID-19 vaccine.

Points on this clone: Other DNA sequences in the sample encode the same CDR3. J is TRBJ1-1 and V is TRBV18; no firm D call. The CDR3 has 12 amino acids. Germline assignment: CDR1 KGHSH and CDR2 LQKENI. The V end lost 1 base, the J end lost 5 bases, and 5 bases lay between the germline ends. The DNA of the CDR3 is TGTGCCAGCTCACCACAGGGTACTGAAGCTTTCTTT. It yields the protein CASSPQGTEAFF.

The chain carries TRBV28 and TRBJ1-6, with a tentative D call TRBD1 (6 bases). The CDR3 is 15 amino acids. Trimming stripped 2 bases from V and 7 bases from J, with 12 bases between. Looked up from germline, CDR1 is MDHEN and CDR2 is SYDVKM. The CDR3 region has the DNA TGTGCCAGCAGTTTAGGGACATTACAAAATTCACCCCTCCACTTT. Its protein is CASSLGTLQNSPLHF.

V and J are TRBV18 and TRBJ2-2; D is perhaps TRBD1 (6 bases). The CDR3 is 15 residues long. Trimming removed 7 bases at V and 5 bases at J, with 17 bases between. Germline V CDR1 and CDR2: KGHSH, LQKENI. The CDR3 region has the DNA TGTGCCAGCTTCGTGCCAGGGGTTGGAACCGGGGAGCTGTTTTTT. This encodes CASFVPGVGTGELFF.

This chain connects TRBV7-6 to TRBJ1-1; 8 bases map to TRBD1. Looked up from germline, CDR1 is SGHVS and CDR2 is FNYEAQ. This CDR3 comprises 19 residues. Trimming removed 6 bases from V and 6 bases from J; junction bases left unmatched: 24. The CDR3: CASSTRGGRGRRIFSEAFF. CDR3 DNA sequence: TGTGCCAGCAGTACCCGGGGTGGCAGGGGGCGAAGGATATTTTCTGAAGCTTTCTTT.

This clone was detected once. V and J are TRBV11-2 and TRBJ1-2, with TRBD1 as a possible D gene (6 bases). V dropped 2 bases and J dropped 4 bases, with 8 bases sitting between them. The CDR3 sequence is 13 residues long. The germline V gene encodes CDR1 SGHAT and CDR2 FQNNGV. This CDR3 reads CASSLTGPYGYTF. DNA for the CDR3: TGTGCCAGCAGCTTAACAGGGCCCTATGGCTACACCTTC. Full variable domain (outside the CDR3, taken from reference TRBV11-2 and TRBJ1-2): EAGVAQSPRYKIIEKRQSVAFWCNPISGHATLYWYQQILGQGPKLLIQFQNNGVVDDSQLPKDRFSAERLKGVDSTLKIQPAKLEDSAVYLCASSLTGPYGYTFGSGTRLTVV.

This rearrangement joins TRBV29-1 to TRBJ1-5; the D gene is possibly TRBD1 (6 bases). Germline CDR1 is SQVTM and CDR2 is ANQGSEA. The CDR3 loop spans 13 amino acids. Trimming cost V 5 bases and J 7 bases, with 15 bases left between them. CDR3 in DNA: TGCAGCGTTTCCAAGGGGGAAGGACAGCCCCAGCATTTT. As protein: CSVSKGEGQPQHF.

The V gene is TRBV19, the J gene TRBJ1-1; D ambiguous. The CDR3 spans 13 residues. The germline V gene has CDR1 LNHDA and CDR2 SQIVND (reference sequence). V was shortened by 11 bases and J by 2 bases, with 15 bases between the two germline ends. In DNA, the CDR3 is TGTGCCGTCGCCCCCCCCACAAACACTGAAGCTTTCTTT. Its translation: CAVAPPTNTEAFF.

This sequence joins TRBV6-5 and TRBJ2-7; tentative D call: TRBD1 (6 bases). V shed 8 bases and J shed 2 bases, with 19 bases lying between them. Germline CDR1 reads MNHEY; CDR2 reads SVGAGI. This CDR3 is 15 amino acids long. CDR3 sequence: CASQIGGRVTYEQYF. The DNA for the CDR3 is TGTGCCAGCCAAATAGGGGGACGGGTGACCTACGAGCAGTACTTC.

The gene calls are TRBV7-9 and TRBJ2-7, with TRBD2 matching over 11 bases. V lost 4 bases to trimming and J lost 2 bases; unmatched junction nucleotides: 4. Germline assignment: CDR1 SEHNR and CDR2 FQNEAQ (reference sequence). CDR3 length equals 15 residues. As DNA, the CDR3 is TGTGCCAGCAGCTCGCGACTAGCGGGAACCTACGAGCAGTACTTC. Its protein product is CASSSRLAGTYEQYF.

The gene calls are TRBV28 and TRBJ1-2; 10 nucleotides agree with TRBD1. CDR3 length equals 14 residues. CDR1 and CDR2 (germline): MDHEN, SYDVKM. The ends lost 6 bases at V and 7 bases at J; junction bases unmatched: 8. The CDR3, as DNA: TGTGCCAGCAGCCCGGGGACAGGGGTCGGTGGCTACACCTTC. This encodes CASSPGTGVGGYTF.

The CDR3 here is CASSQDGYGYTF. CDR3 sequence (DNA): TGCGCCAGCAGCCAGGACGGCTATGGCTACACCTTC. V usage is TRBV5-1 and J usage is TRBJ1-2; D gene ambiguous. V shed 4 bases and J shed 4 bases, with 8 bases lying between them. Germline V gene sequence: CDR1 SGHRS, CDR2 YFSETQ. The CDR3 runs to 12 residues.

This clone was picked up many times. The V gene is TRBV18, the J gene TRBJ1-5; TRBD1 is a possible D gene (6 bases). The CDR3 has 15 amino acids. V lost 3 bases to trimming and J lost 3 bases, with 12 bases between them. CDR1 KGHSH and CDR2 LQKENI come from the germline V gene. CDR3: CASSPLDSPNQPQHF. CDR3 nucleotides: TGTGCCAGCTCACCCTTGGACAGCCCCAATCAGCCCCAGCATTTT.

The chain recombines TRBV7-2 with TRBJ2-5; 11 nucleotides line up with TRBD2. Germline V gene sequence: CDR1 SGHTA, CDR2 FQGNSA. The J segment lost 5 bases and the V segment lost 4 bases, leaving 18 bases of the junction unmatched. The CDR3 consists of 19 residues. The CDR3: CASSSQGGLAGGIRETQYF. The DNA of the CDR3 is TGTGCCAGCAGCTCTCAGGGAGGGCTAGCGGGGGGAATTCGGGAGACCCAGTACTTC.

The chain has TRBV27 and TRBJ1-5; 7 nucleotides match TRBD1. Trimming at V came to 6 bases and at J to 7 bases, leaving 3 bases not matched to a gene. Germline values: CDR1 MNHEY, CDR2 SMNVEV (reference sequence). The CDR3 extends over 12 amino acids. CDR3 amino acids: CASRTGTQPQHF. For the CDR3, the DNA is TGTGCCAGCAGGACAGGGACCCAGCCCCAGCATTTT.

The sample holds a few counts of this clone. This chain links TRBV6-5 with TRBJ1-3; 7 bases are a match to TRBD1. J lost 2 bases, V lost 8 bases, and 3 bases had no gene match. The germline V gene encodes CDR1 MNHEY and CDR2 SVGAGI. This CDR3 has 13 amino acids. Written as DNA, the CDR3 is TGTGCCAGCGAGGGGGCCGCTGGAAACACCATATATTTT. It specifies CASEGAAGNTIYF.

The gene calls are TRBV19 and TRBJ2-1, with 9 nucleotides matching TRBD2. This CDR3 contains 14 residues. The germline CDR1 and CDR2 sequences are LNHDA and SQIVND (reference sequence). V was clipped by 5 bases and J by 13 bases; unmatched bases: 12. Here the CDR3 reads CASSGAGLAGYQFF. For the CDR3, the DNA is TGTGCCAGTAGTGGAGCGGGCCTAGCGGGATATCAGTTCTTC.

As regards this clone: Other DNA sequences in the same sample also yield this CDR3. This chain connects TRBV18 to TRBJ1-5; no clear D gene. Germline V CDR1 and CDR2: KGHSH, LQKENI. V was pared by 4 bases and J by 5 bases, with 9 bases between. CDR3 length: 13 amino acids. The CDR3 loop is CASSRGRDQPQHF. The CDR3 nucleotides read TGTGCCAGCTCACGGGGTAGGGATCAGCCCCAGCATTTT.

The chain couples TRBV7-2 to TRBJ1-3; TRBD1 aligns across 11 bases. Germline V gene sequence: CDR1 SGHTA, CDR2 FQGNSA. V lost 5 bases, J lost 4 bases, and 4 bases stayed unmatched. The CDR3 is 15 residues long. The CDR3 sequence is CASSLGQGAGNTIYF. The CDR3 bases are TGTGCCAGCAGCCTCGGACAGGGGGCAGGAAACACCATATATTTT.

The DNA for the CDR3 is TGTGCCAGCAGTTTAGGGGAAGGGAGGGGATTCGGCGGAGTCTATGGCTACACCTTC. This encodes CASSLGEGRGFGGVYGYTF. This chain uses TRBV27 with TRBJ1-2, with D perhaps matching TRBD1 (5 bases). Trimming cost V 2 bases and J 4 bases, with 26 bases left between them. This CDR3 spans 19 amino acids. The germline V gene has CDR1 MNHEY and CDR2 SMNVEV (reference sequence).

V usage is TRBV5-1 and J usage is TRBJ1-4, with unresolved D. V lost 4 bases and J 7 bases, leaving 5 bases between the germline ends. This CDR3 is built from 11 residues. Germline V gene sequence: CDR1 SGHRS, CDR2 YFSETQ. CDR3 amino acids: CASSLGEKLFF. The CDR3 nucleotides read TGCGCCAGCAGCCTCGGTGAAAAACTGTTTTTT.

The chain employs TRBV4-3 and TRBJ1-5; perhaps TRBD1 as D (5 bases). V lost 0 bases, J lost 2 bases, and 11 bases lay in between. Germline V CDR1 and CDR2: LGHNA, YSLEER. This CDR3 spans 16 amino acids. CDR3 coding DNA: TGCGCCAGCAGCCAAGATATGAGGGGCGGCAATCAGCCCCAGCATTTT. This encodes CASSQDMRGGNQPQHF.

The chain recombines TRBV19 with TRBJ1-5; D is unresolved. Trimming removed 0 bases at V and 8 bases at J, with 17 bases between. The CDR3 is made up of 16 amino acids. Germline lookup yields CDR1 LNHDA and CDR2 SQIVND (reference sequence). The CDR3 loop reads CASSIEPGPRGEPQHF. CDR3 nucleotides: TGTGCCAGTAGTATAGAACCCGGGCCCCGCGGCGAGCCCCAGCATTTT. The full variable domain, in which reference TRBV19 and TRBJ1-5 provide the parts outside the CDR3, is DGGITQSPKYLFRKEGQNVTLSCEQNLNHDAMYWYRQDPGQGLRLIYYSQIVNDFQKGDIAEGYSVSREKKESFPLTVTSAQKNPTAFYLCASSIEPGPRGEPQHFGDGTRLSIL.

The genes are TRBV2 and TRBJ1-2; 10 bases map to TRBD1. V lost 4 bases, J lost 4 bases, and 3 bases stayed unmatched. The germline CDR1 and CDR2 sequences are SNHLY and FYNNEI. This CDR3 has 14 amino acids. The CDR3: CASSGQGASYGYTF. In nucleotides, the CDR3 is TGTGCCAGCAGTGGACAGGGGGCTTCCTATGGCTACACCTTC. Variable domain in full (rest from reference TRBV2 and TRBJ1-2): EPEVTQTPSHQVTQMGQEVILRCVPISNHLYFYWYRQILGQKVEFLVSFYNNEISEKSEIFDDQFSVERPDGSNFTLKIRSTKLEDSAMYFCASSGQGASYGYTFGSGTRLTVV.

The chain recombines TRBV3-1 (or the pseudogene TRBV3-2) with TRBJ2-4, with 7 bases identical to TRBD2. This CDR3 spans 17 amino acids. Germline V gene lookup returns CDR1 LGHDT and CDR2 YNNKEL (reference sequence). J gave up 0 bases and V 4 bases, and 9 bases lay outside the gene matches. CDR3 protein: CASSLVGGSIAKNIQYF. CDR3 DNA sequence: TGTGCCAGCAGCCTAGTGGGGGGGTCGATAGCCAAAAACATTCAGTACTTC.

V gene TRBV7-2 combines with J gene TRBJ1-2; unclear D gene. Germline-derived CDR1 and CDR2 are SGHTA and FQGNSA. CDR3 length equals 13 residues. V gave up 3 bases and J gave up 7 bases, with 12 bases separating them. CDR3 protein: CASSLRGTSGYTF. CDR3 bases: TGTGCCAGCAGCTTGCGGGGAACGAGTGGCTACACCTTC. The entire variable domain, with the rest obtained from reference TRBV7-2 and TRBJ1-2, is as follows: GAGVSQSPSNKVTEKGKDVELRCDPISGHTALYWYRQSLGQGLEFLIYFQGNSAPDKSGLPSDRFSAERTGGSVSTLTIQRTQQEDSAVYLCASSLRGTSGYTFGSGTRLTVV.

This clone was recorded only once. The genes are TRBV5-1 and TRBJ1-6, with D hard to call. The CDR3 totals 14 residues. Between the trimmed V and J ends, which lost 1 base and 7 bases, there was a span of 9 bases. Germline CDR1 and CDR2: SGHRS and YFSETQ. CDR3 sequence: CASSLFQENSPLHF. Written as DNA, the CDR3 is TGCGCCAGCAGCTTGTTTCAGGAGAATTCACCCCTCCACTTT.

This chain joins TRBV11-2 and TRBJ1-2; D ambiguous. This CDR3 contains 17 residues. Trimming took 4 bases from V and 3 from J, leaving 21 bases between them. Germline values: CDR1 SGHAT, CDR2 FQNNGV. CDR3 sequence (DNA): TGTGCCAGCAGCTCCTTGCGACGGGGAAGGTCGGACTATGGCTACACCTTC. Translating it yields CASSSLRRGRSDYGYTF.

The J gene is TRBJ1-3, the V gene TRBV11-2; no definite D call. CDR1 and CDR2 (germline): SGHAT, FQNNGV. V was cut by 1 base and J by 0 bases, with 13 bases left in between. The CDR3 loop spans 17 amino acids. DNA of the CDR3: TGTGCCAGCAGCTTAGGATGGAGTTTAAGCTCTGGAAACACCATATATTTT. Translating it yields CASSLGWSLSSGNTIYF.